This T cell receptor beta chain was recovered during a study of memory CD4+ T cells and cytomegalovirus serostatus. The V gene end was trimmed by 2 bases and the J gene end by 5 bases; junction bases not matched to a gene: 4. Germline V gene lookup returns CDR1 SGHNT and CDR2 YYREEE (reference sequence). There are 14 residues in the CDR3. Single viable CD3+CD4+CD8-CD45RO+ cells were sorted as the memory CD4+ T cells. Generated by immunoSEQ multiplex PCR, the TCRdb table keeps only in-frame clones and is missing some. The data show about 61,000 clones, more than 75% seen once. Notes on this clone: This specimen includes other DNA sequences encoding the same CDR3.

Sequencing used memory CD4+ T cells from blood. This TCR derives from an adult in good health and CMV-seronegative. The chain employs TRBV5-4 and TRBJ2-5; 9 bases are shared with TRBD1. CDR3 in DNA: TGTGCCAGCAGCTTACAGGGGGCGGGGGAGACCCAGTACTTC. It encodes CASSLQGAGETQYF.